This is a list of T cell receptor beta chains from one sample in a study of cytomegalovirus exposure and HLA in healthy donors. TCRdb's table, derived via immunoSEQ multiplex PCR, lists solely in-frame clones and lacks some. The sample holds fewer than 200,000 clones; about 83% are singletons and the top ten take approximately 1.4%. The sequenced material came from PBMCs. The receptors here all came from a woman in her twenties or thirties in good health and CMV-seronegative. The CDR3 runs from the conserved cysteine through the conserved F or W. D genes are given only for firm matches. Expanded clones are given a class, and other clones once, few, many or no size at all.

j_call clone_size v_call d_call cdr3_aa cdr3_nt
TRBJ1-2 NA TRBV6-1 NA CASRVTGANYGYTF TGTGCCAGCAGAGTTACCGGGGCTAACTATGGCTACACCTTC
TRBJ2-5 NA TRBV5-1 NA CASSLSLAGTQETQYF TGCGCCAGCAGCTTGTCATTGGCGGGTACCCAAGAGACCCAGTACTTC
TRBJ2-4 NA TRBV9 NA CASSVVVVVDQGNVAKNIQYF TGTGCCAGCAGCGTAGTAGTAGTAGTGGACCAGGGAAATGTGGCCAAAAACATTCAGTACTTC
TRBJ2-1 few TRBV4-1 NA CASSQDQRGSTYNEQFF TGCGCCAGCAGCCAAGATCAAAGGGGCTCCACCTACAATGAGCAGTTCTTC
TRBJ1-1 once TRBV9 TRBD1 CASSEQGLGGYEAFF TGTGCCAGCAGCGAACAGGGGCTGGGGGGTTATGAAGCTTTCTTT
TRBJ1-1 NA TRBV6-5 TRBD1 CASSPGQGLTEAFF TGTGCCAGCAGTCCAGGACAGGGGCTCACTGAAGCTTTCTTT
TRBJ2-3 NA TRBV5-1 TRBD2 CASSFSGGSDTQYF TGCGCCAGCAGCTTCAGCGGGGGGTCGGATACGCAGTATTTT
TRBJ1-2 NA TRBV12-5 TRBD1 CASGPQRQGKHYGYTF TGTGCTAGTGGTCCACAAAGACAGGGGAAGCACTATGGCTACACCTTC
TRBJ2-6 NA TRBV9 TRBD2 CASTSGGTGANVLTF TGTGCCAGCACCTCGGGGGGAACTGGGGCCAACGTCCTGACTTTC
TRBJ2-3 NA TRBV2 NA CASSDRGAGGTDTQYF TGTGCCAGCAGTGATCGGGGGGCCGGCGGCACAGATACGCAGTATTTT
TRBJ2-2 NA TRBV19 TRBD1 CASSQHAGTGNTGELFF TGTGCCAGTAGCCAACATGCCGGGACAGGGAACACCGGGGAGCTGTTTTTT
TRBJ2-7 NA TRBV5-1 NA CASSSNYEQYF TGCGCCAGCAGCTCTAATTACGAGCAGTACTTC
TRBJ2-1 NA TRBV7-9 TRBD2 CASSSTSGADREYEFF TGTGCCAGCAGCTCGACCAGCGGGGCGGACCGAGAGTATGAGTTCTTC
TRBJ2-1 NA TRBV15 NA CATSTSMIHYNEQFF TGTGCCACCAGTACGAGTATGATCCACTACAATGAGCAGTTCTTC
TRBJ2-1 NA TRBV5-1 TRBD2 CATRGGGDHNEQFF TGCGCCACCCGAGGCGGGGGGGATCACAATGAGCAGTTCTTC
TRBJ1-5 NA TRBV6-1 NA CASSEEGLPGVAQHF TGTGCCAGCAGTGAAGAGGGCCTACCGGGAGTTGCCCAGCATTTT
TRBJ2-7 NA TRBV7-9 NA CASSLWEGGSYEQYF TGTGCCAGCAGCTTATGGGAAGGGGGCTCCTACGAGCAGTACTTC
TRBJ1-5 once TRBV6-6 NA CASSRGGFNQPQHF TGTGCCAGCAGTCGAGGGGGATTCAATCAGCCCCAGCATTTT
TRBJ1-2 NA TRBV29-1 NA CSVEDPRVYGGYTF TGCAGCGTTGAAGATCCCCGGGTTTATGGTGGCTACACCTTC
TRBJ2-3 NA TRBV4-1 TRBD2 CASSQVFAGGSPTDTQYF TGCGCCAGCAGCCAAGTTTTTGCCGGGGGGTCCCCCACAGATACGCAGTATTTT
TRBJ1-4 NA TRBV15 TRBD1 CATSKQGKGAEKLFF TGTGCCACCAGTAAACAAGGGAAGGGGGCTGAAAAACTGTTTTTT
TRBJ1-2 NA TRBV7-9 NA CASSLGGYGYTF TGTGCCAGCAGCTTAGGCGGTTATGGCTACACCTTC
TRBJ1-4 once TRBV2 TRBD1 CASSEAQGAPGEKLFF TGTGCCAGCAGTGAAGCCCAGGGGGCGCCAGGTGAAAAACTGTTTTTT
TRBJ1-5 NA TRBV10-1 NA CASSEGVVEPQHF TGCGCCAGCAGTGAAGGGGTCGTGGAGCCCCAGCATTTT
TRBJ1-2 NA TRBV15 NA CATSRAWRQEGDYGYTF TGTGCCACCAGCAGAGCGTGGCGACAAGAGGGCGACTATGGCTACACCTTC
TRBJ2-1 once TRBV19 NA CASLGGGSYNEQFF TGTGCCAGTTTGGGGGGTGGATCCTACAATGAGCAGTTCTTC
TRBJ2-7 few TRBV27 TRBD1 CASSIIRDRGSYEQYF TGTGCCAGCAGTATCATCCGGGACAGGGGTTCCTACGAGCAGTACTTC
TRBJ2-1 once TRBV5-8 TRBD1 CASSSEGQGVNEQFF TGTGCCAGCAGTTCAGAGGGACAGGGGGTCAATGAGCAGTTCTTC
TRBJ2-3 NA TRBV5-1 NA CASSLARHLVGHTDTQYF TGCGCCAGCAGCTTGGCGCGGCATCTCGTGGGGCACACAGATACGCAGTATTTT
TRBJ2-1 once TRBV5-1 NA CASPRLSRFNNEQFF TGCGCCAGCCCTCGTCTCTCCAGATTCAACAATGAGCAGTTCTTC
TRBJ1-1 once TRBV19 TRBD1 CASSHWTGVMNTEAFF TGTGCCAGTAGTCACTGGACAGGGGTGATGAACACTGAAGCTTTCTTT
TRBJ2-6 NA TRBV6-1 NA CASSEVTGVGANVLTF TGTGCCAGCAGTGAGGTAACAGGTGTGGGGGCCAACGTCCTGACTTTC
TRBJ1-5 once TRBV15 TRBD1 CATWGGTGGGQPQHF TGTGCCACCTGGGGGGGTACAGGGGGAGGGCAGCCCCAGCATTTT
TRBJ2-7 NA TRBV27 TRBD1 CGGRGRYEQYF TGTGGGGGCAGGGGGCGTTACGAGCAGTACTTC
TRBJ1-2 NA TRBV6-5 NA CASSYGGSLGYGYTF TGTGCCAGCAGTTACGGGGGGTCCCTTGGCTATGGCTACACCTTC
TRBJ2-1 NA TRBV5-1 NA CASSSTRDFVYNEQFF TGCGCCAGCAGCTCAACCCGGGACTTCGTATACAATGAGCAGTTCTTC
TRBJ2-3 NA TRBV19 NA CASRGPMDTQYF TGTGCCAGTAGGGGCCCGATGGATACGCAGTATTTT
TRBJ1-1 NA TRBV19 NA CASSMVVNTEAFF TGTGCCAGTAGTATGGTAGTAAACACTGAAGCTTTCTTT
TRBJ1-3 NA TRBV29-1 NA CSVQSYSGNTIYF TGCAGCGTACAGAGCTACTCTGGAAACACCATATATTTT